This T cell receptor (beta chain) was profiled in a study of cytomegalovirus exposure and HLA in healthy donors. Whole-study context: Sequencing of about 179 million T cells in an earlier analysis found under 120 million unique TCR beta sequences.

As regards this clone: Its antigen is not identified.

The donors gave bone marrow, and they were healthy. V trimming: 0 bases; J trimming: 2 bases; junction bases outside the gene matches: 6. CDR3 length equals 16 residues. Germline lookup yields CDR1 MNHEY and CDR2 SVGAGI. Primers included in the PCR were 60 Vbeta and 13 Jbeta primers. The protocol was immunoSEQ multiplex PCR, while the TCRdb copy is restricted to in-frame clones and leaves out a portion. This sample contains some 83,000 clones. Whole-study results and caveats: Later on, a genetic analysis was performed. It linked a missense variant in DCLRE1C with V- and J-gene trimming of TCR beta. There were reportedly fewer N-insertions in an Asian-associated ancestry cluster than the roughly 700-donor mean, in a later analysis.

This chain links TRBV6-5 with TRBJ2-7; 8 bases line up with TRBD1. The specimen sequenced was PBMCs. The origin of this receptor is a woman aged 25 to 45 in good health and CMV-seronegative. The CDR3 sequence: CASSYSNRGYAYEQYF. The CDR3 nucleotides are TGTGCCAGCAGTTACTCGAACAGGGGGTACGCCTACGAGCAGTACTTC.